This T cell receptor (beta chain) was sequenced during a study of CD8 T cells in ankylosing spondylitis. Findings and limits, study-wide: Reports of some motif variants in reactive arthritis synovial fluid and blood predate this one. A TCR beta motif of several highly homologous variants seemed to mark ankylosing spondylitis blood.

The CDR3 runs 14 residues. V was pared by 5 bases and J by 6 bases, with 4 bases of the junction left unmatched. Libraries for TCR beta were made by quantitative 5'-RACE with molecular barcodes. TCRdb fed the 5' RACE reads into MiXCR, producing one record per CDR3 protein. The sample lists around 300,000 distinct CDR3 sequences, 14% to 15% occurring once. As concerns this clonotype: Its antigen remains unidentified.

This rearrangement joins TRBV12-3 or TRBV12-4 to TRBJ1-4; 9 bases match TRBD1. This TCR was sampled from a male donor with ankylosing spondylitis or in good health (not recorded which). The specimen was blood, either unsorted or a sorted T cell fraction (not recorded which). In DNA, the CDR3 is TGTGCCAGCAGTCCGGGACAGGGAGATGAAAAACTGTTTTTT. It codes for CASSPGQGDEKLFF.